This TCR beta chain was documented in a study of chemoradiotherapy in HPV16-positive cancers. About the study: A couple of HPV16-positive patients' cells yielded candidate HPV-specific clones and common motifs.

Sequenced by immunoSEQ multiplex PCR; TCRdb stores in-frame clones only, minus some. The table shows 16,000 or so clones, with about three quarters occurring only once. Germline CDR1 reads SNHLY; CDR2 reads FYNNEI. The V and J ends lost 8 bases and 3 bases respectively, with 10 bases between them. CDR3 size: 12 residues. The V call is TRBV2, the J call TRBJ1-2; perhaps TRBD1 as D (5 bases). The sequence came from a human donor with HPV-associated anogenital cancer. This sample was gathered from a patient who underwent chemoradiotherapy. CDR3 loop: CASWGTDYGYTF. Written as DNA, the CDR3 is TGTGCCAGCTGGGGCACAGACTATGGCTACACCTTC.